This TCR beta chain was obtained from a study of T cell changes during pregnancy in multiple sclerosis (dated by TCRdb to 2018 to 2020). A note on the overall study: The study examined how the T cell repertoire changed over the course of pregnancy in women with multiple sclerosis.

The receptor library was made with the immunoSEQ multiplex PCR assay. TCRdb mirrors the immuneACCESS table, restricted to in-frame sequences. Some clones are absent from its copies; in checked studies, under half trace to an unresolved V gene, and the reason for the others is unknown. The sample data list about 60,000 clones, and just over 90% of these were observed just once. In total, the top ten clones hold under 2% of the sample. With regard to this clone: Its antigen remains unidentified. Nothing much larger sits one base from this clone, and base qualities are not available.

The germline V gene yields MGHDK for CDR1 and SYGVNS for CDR2. The CDR3 holds 14 amino acids from the cysteine to the phenylalanine. The read is trimmed to its CDR3 DNA, 42 bases read in frame from base 1. V is pared back by 3 bases and J by 3 bases, with 12 bases lying between the germline termini. The sequencing here drew on peripheral blood, taken after pregnancy. The receptor chain draws on TRBV25-1 and TRBJ2-7; the D gene cannot be named for sure. The receptor comes from a female donor with multiple sclerosis, enrolled in a pregnancy study. The nucleotide sequence is given as TGTGCCAGCAGTGACCCATCCTCGGGCTACGAGCAGTACTTC. This gives the protein CASSDPSSGYEQYF.